One sample yielded the 2 T cell receptor beta chains listed below, sequenced in a study of cytomegalovirus exposure and HLA in healthy donors. PCR primers comprised 60 Vbeta and 13 Jbeta primers. Sequenced by immunoSEQ multiplex PCR; TCRdb stores in-frame clones only, minus some. This sample has about 170,000 clones; around 83% occur once, and the top ten carry about 2.5%. The source material was PBMCs. These receptors were obtained from a young man in good health and CMV-seropositive.

The chain recombines TRBV29-1 with TRBJ2-1, with 7 nucleotides matching TRBD1. Looked up from germline, CDR1 is SQVTM and CDR2 is ANQGSEA. With V trimmed by 8 bases and J by 8 bases, 9 bases remained unmatched. There are 12 residues in the CDR3. CDR3 protein: CSTRQGRYEQFF. The DNA of the CDR3 is TGCAGCACCCGACAGGGACGGTATGAGCAGTTCTTC.

The chain links TRBV5-6 to TRBJ2-3; 10 nucleotides match TRBD1. V was clipped by 4 bases and J by 4 bases; unmatched bases: 9. The CDR3 length is 16 residues. Per germline, CDR1 SGHDT and CDR2 YYEEEE. The CDR3 nucleotides are TGTGCCAGCAGCCTCTTCCGGGACAGGGGCCCAGATACGCAGTATTTT. Its translation is CASSLFRDRGPDTQYF.